One and the same sample provided the 31 T cell receptor beta chains below, sequenced in a study of CXCR3-negative and CXCR3-positive naive CD8 T cells. It was by 5' RACE with UMI labels that the TRB cDNA libraries were prepared. TCRdb re-called the 5' RACE reads and shows each CDR3 protein once, DNA omitted. The table for this sample gives nearly 45,000 distinct CDR3 sequences. Sequenced sample: memory CD8+ T cells from blood. The receptor source for this set is a human donor in good health. Some clones in this sample may be carry-over from other donors' samples.

V and J are TRBV27 and TRBJ2-3; the D gene TCRdb calls, TRBD2, cannot be checked with no DNA. CDR1 is MNHEY, CDR2 SMNVEV, per germline (reference sequence). The CDR3 has 16 amino acids. The chain's CDR3 is CASSALRDWGTDTQYF.

The chain combines TRBV5-1 with TRBJ2-7. Per the germline V gene, CDR1 is SGHRS and CDR2 is YFSETQ. This CDR3 contains 13 residues. Here the CDR3 reads CASSFHTTYEQYF.

The V gene is TRBV15, the J gene TRBJ1-2; TCRdb outputs TRBD1, but without DNA this stays unchecked. This CDR3 is 14 amino acids long. Germline CDR1 LNHNV, CDR2 YYDKDF (reference sequence). This CDR3 is CATSSTGAVNGYTF.

The chain is built from TRBV4-3 and TRBJ2-3; TCRdb's D call, TRBD2, is unchecked because there is no DNA. The CDR3 is made up of 18 amino acids. Germline CDR1 reads LGHNA; CDR2 reads YSLEER. The CDR3 region is CASSQDLLRGGTMDTQYF.

The chain combines TRBV29-1 with TRBJ2-1; TCRdb outputs TRBD2, but without DNA this stays unchecked. The CDR3 sequence is 17 residues long. Germline assignment: CDR1 SQVTM and CDR2 ANQGSEA. The CDR3 region is CSVDRLAGQVAYNEQFF.

This sequence joins TRBV28 and TRBJ2-7; there is no DNA to check the TCRdb D call of TRBD2. Germline-derived CDR1 and CDR2 are MDHEN and SYDVKM. This CDR3 is built from 14 residues. CDR3 sequence: CASNLGREGHEQYF.

The chain links TRBV12-3 or TRBV12-4 to TRBJ2-7. The CDR3 loop spans 14 amino acids. CDR3 sequence reads: CASSLSREIYEQYF.

The V and J genes are TRBV12-5 and TRBJ2-2; TCRdb outputs TRBD1, but without DNA this stays unchecked. Germline V gene sequence: CDR1 LGHNT, CDR2 FRNRAP. This CDR3 has 15 residues. CDR3 protein: CASALGQGNTGELFF.

V gene TRBV5-1 combines with J gene TRBJ2-7; the D gene TCRdb calls, TRBD1, cannot be checked with no DNA. This CDR3 contains 14 residues. The germline V gene has CDR1 SGHRS and CDR2 YFSETQ. CDR3 region: CASSRTTGVYEQYF. The full variable domain, completed using reference TRBV5-1 and TRBJ2-7, is KAGVTQTPRYLIKTRGQQVTLSCSPISGHRSVSWYQQTPGQGLQFLFEYFSETQRNKGNFPGRFSGRQFSNSRSEMNVSTLELGDSALYLCASSRTTGVYEQYFGPGTRLTVT.

This sequence joins TRBV7-9 and TRBJ2-1. Germline assignment: CDR1 SEHNR and CDR2 FQNEAQ (reference sequence). CDR3 length: 14 residues. CDR3 residues: CASRHEQISAEQFF.

The rearrangement links TRBV20-1 to TRBJ1-1; TCRdb indicates TRBD1, and absent DNA this call remains unverified. Germline assignment: CDR1 DFQATT and CDR2 SNEGSKA (reference sequence). CDR3 length equals 13 residues. CDR3 region: CSARRGGNTEAFF.

The chain joins TRBV7-9 to TRBJ2-7; as DNA is missing, the TRBD1 call by TCRdb cannot be tested. The CDR3 consists of 14 residues. Looked up from germline, CDR1 is SEHNR and CDR2 is FQNEAQ (reference sequence). CDR3 sequence reads: CACSLQQGAYEQYF. The whole variable domain, filled in from reference TRBV7-9 and TRBJ2-7, reads DTGVSQNPRHKITKRGQNVTFRCDPISEHNRLYWYRQTLGQGPEFLTYFQNEAQLEKSRLLSDRFSAERPKGSFSTLEIQRTEQGDSAMYLCACSLQQGAYEQYFGPGTRLTVT.

This sequence joins TRBV28 and TRBJ2-1; TCRdb gives TRBD1 as the D gene, but with no DNA this cannot be confirmed. Germline V gene sequence: CDR1 MDHEN, CDR2 SYDVKM. CDR3 length: 14 residues. CDR3 sequence reads: CASSSSGTVDEQFF.

J is TRBJ2-5 and V is TRBV4-2. In germline, CDR1 is LGHNA, CDR2 YNFKEQ. This CDR3 is 16 amino acids long. The CDR3 is CASSRSLEGGQETQYF.

This sequence joins TRBV7-2 and TRBJ2-5; the TCRdb call, TRBD2, lacks DNA for checking. Germline assignment: CDR1 SGHTA and CDR2 FQGNSA. The CDR3 is made up of 18 amino acids. The CDR3 region is CASSPGTSGLPYQETQYF.

This CDR3 reads CASSFTGIPYEQYF. This rearrangement joins TRBV11-2 to TRBJ2-7. The CDR3 consists of 14 residues. Germline lookup yields CDR1 SGHAT and CDR2 FQNNGV. Variable domain in full (rest from reference TRBV11-2 and TRBJ2-7): EAGVAQSPRYKIIEKRQSVAFWCNPISGHATLYWYQQILGQGPKLLIQFQNNGVVDDSQLPKDRFSAERLKGVDSTLKIQPAKLEDSAVYLCASSFTGIPYEQYFGPGTRLTVT.

This chain links TRBV19 with TRBJ1-5; TCRdb indicates TRBD1, and absent DNA this call remains unverified. The CDR3 is 15 amino acids. Per the germline V gene, CDR1 is LNHDA and CDR2 is SQIVND (reference sequence). CDR3 protein: CATRQDAGGNQPQHF.

This chain uses TRBV6-4 with TRBJ2-3; TCRdb proposes TRBD1, but this gene call is untestable without DNA. The CDR3 has 16 residues. From germline, CDR1 is MRHNA and CDR2 SNTAGT. CDR3 sequence: CASSDSLGGGADTQYF.

By frequency, this clonotype is medium-sized. J is TRBJ2-1 and V is TRBV6-2 or TRBV6-3; TCRdb designates TRBD2, a call that cannot be tested without DNA. CDR3 length: 15 amino acids. The V gene's germline CDR1 is MNHEY and CDR2 SVGEGT. The chain's CDR3 is CASSARLEGSDEQFF.

The gene calls are TRBV1 and TRBJ2-1; the TRBD2 assignment by TCRdb is unverifiable without DNA. TRBV1 is designated a pseudogene. The CDR3 is made up of 19 amino acids. The CDR3 spells CTSSQDRLAWGSGTDEQFF.

By frequency, this clonotype is medium-sized. The chain joins TRBV20-1 to TRBJ2-4; absent DNA, TCRdb's TRBD1 call cannot be checked. Germline lookup yields CDR1 DFQATT and CDR2 SNEGSKA (reference sequence). This CDR3 has 14 amino acids. The CDR3 region is CSARTMAELNIQYF.

V is TRBV5-1 and J is TRBJ2-5. CDR1 is SGHRS, CDR2 YFSETQ, per germline. This CDR3 contains 14 residues. This chain's CDR3 is CASSPLHLTETQYF.

By frequency, this clonotype is medium-sized. J is TRBJ2-1 and V is TRBV4-3; the D gene TCRdb calls, TRBD2, cannot be checked with no DNA. Germline lookup yields CDR1 LGHNA and CDR2 YSLEER. CDR3 length: 15 amino acids. The CDR3 protein is CASSQNLGAYNEQFF.

This chain links TRBV7-9 with TRBJ2-5. Germline CDR1 is SEHNR and CDR2 is FQNEAQ (reference sequence). The CDR3 is made up of 19 amino acids. The CDR3 loop reads CASSIPGTARKLYQETQYF.

The J gene is TRBJ2-1, the V gene TRBV29-1; TCRdb's D gene call, TRBD1, goes unchecked for lack of DNA. Germline V gene sequence: CDR1 SQVTM, CDR2 ANQGSEA. The CDR3 totals 15 residues. CDR3 protein: CSDSRTGTAYNEQFF.

The chain couples TRBV5-4 to TRBJ1-1. The length of the CDR3 is 15 residues. Germline V CDR1 and CDR2: SGHNT, YYREEE (reference sequence). The CDR3 sequence: CASSLAQEMNTEAFF.

The CDR3 loop is CSARLAGEQYF. The chain recombines TRBV29-1 with TRBJ2-7; the D call from TCRdb, TRBD2, cannot be confirmed without DNA. The CDR3 contains 11 residues. Germline V gene lookup returns CDR1 SQVTM and CDR2 ANQGSEA.

This chain joins TRBV6-5 and TRBJ1-2. The CDR3 covers 13 residues. Germline CDR1 and CDR2: MNHEY and SVGAGI. Here the CDR3 reads CASFNSGGHGYTF.

The V call is TRBV7-8, the J call TRBJ2-4; TCRdb selects TRBD1, and the lack of DNA leaves this call unchecked. Germline-derived CDR1 and CDR2 are SGHVS and FQNEAQ. This CDR3 contains 19 residues. The CDR3 region is CASTLQGWGPVLAKNIQYF.

The chain has TRBV4-3 and TRBJ1-5; TCRdb's D call of TRBD1 is untestable without DNA. The CDR3 is made up of 15 amino acids. Germline V gene data show CDR1 as LGHNA and CDR2 as YSLEER. The CDR3 region is CASSQDRATHQPQHF.

The chain couples TRBV4-3 to TRBJ2-3; TCRdb selects TRBD2, and the lack of DNA leaves this call unchecked. CDR1 is LGHNA and CDR2 is YSLEER in the germline V gene. The CDR3 is 17 amino acids. The CDR3 is CASSQDLSGVVPDTQYF.